The rows below give T cell receptor beta chains drawn from one sample of a study of T cells in Graves' hyperthyroidism and ophthalmopathy. TCRdb used MiXCR to reprocess the multiplex PCR reads, holding one entry per CDR3 protein. The sample gives over 350,000 distinct CDR3 sequences, 14% to 15% of which show up once; 13% is in the top ten. The sequenced sample was blood. The receptors originated from a young man with Graves' ophthalmopathy. Both conserved end residues are part of each CDR3. Fields, in order: V gene, D gene, J gene, clone size, CDR3 length, CDR3 protein, CDR3 DNA. A D gene is named only where the DNA matches it firmly. Some rows have no size entry. The others give once, few or many, or a class for an expanded clone.

>TRBV9|-|TRBJ1-1|many|14
CASSETGMNTEAFF
TGTGCCAGCAGTGAAACAGGAATGAACACTGAAGCTTTCTTT
>TRBV7-2|TRBD2|TRBJ2-1|many|14
CASSRGGSVDEQFF
TGTGCCAGCAGCCGGGGGGGCTCGGTCGATGAGCAGTTCTTC
>TRBV7-9|-|TRBJ1-2|many|18
CASSLEGIQRQPNYGYTF
TGTGCCAGCAGCTTAGAAGGTATTCAGCGGCAGCCCAACTATGGCTACACCTTC
>TRBV18|-|TRBJ2-3|many|12
CASSPEMDTQYF
TGTGCCAGCTCCCCGGAGATGGATACGCAGTATTTT
>TRBV20-1|TRBD2|TRBJ2-1|many|14
CSVPSRTSDNEQFF
TGCAGTGTTCCATCCCGGACTAGCGACAATGAGCAGTTCTTC
>TRBV10-3|-|TRBJ2-1|many|14
CAISENRARDEQFF
TGTGCCATCAGTGAGAATCGTGCGCGGGATGAGCAGTTCTTC
>TRBV18|-|TRBJ2-7|many|15
CASSPPSGRTDEQYF
TGTGCCAGCTCACCACCGAGCGGAAGGACGGACGAGCAGTACTTC
>TRBV6-6|-|TRBJ1-3|few|18
CASSYSRGGGHSGNTIYF
TGTGCCAGCAGTTACTCGAGAGGTGGAGGCCACTCTGGAAACACCATATATTTT
>TRBV19|-|TRBJ2-5|-|14
CASSNLGRAETQYF
TGTGCCAGTAGTAATCTCGGCAGGGCGGAGACCCAGTACTTC
>TRBV9|-|TRBJ2-7|-|13
CASSVVWAGEQYF
TGTGCCAGCAGCGTAGTGTGGGCGGGCGAGCAGTACTTC
>TRBV10-3|-|TRBJ2-7|many|11
CAISKEYEQYF
TGTGCCATCTCCAAGGAATACGAGCAGTACTTC
>TRBV11-3|TRBD2|TRBJ2-2|many|17
CASSLRAGVLYGGELFF
TGTGCCAGCAGCTTACGAGCGGGGGTGTTGTATGGCGGGGAGCTGTTTTTT
>TRBV6-1|-|TRBJ2-1|-|16
CASKGPSAVSYNEQFF
TGTGCCAGCAAAGGTCCTAGCGCCGTCTCCTACAATGAGCAGTTCTTC
>TRBV20-1|-|TRBJ2-7|many|13
CSAPVAERREQYF
TGCAGTGCACCCGTGGCCGAACGGCGCGAGCAGTACTTC
>TRBV7-2|-|TRBJ2-5|many|15
CASSLGGNNQETQYF
TGTGCCAGCAGCTTAGGTGGGAACAACCAAGAGACCCAGTACTTC
>TRBV6-2/TRBV6-3|-|TRBJ1-1|many|14
CASSTTAPNTEAFF
TGTGCCAGCAGTACCACAGCACCGAACACTGAAGCTTTCTTT
>TRBV7-2|-|TRBJ2-1|-|15
CASSVTGSTGPSPFF
TGTGCCAGCAGCGTCACCGGGTCAACGGGGCCAAGCCCCTTCTTC
>TRBV18|-|TRBJ2-1|many|15
CASSRGRVTNNEQFF
TGTGCCAGCTCACGGGGCAGGGTGACGAACAATGAGCAGTTCTTC
>TRBV3-1|-|TRBJ1-2|many|14
CASSQDRYSHGYTF
TGTGCCAGCAGCCAAGATCGGTATTCCCATGGCTACACCTTC
>TRBV30|TRBD1|TRBJ1-1|many|14
CAWEIRDRNTEAFF
TGTGCCTGGGAAATCCGGGACAGGAACACTGAAGCTTTCTTT
>TRBV5-1|TRBD2|TRBJ2-4|few|18
CASSPGTSGGRGKNIQYF
TGCGCCAGCAGCCCCGGGACTAGCGGGGGGAGGGGCAAAAACATTCAGTACTTC
>TRBV28|TRBD2|TRBJ2-7|-|17
CASNPTVRTSGGDEQYF
TGTGCCAGCAACCCAACGGTGAGGACTAGCGGGGGGGACGAGCAGTACTTC
>TRBV5-1|-|TRBJ2-3|many|16
CASSLATAYSTDTQYF
TGCGCCAGCAGCTTGGCCACGGCGTACAGCACAGATACGCAGTATTTT
>TRBV5-5|-|TRBJ2-7|few|14
CASSLAGDPREQYF
TGTGCCAGCAGCTTGGCAGGGGACCCTCGAGAGCAGTACTTC
>TRBV7-2|-|TRBJ1-6|-|18
CASSRTELFNLNNSPLHF
TGTGCCAGCAGCCGGACAGAGCTTTTCAACCTTAATAATTCACCCCTCCACTTT
>TRBV2|TRBD2|TRBJ2-1|-|15
CASKFGTSGAHEQFF
TGTGCCAGCAAGTTCGGAACTAGCGGGGCCCATGAGCAGTTCTTC
>TRBV6-1|-|TRBJ2-3|few|13
CASARLESDTQYF
TGTGCCAGCGCCCGGCTAGAATCAGATACGCAGTATTTT
>TRBV18|-|TRBJ2-7|few|17
CASSPTIGQPGFYEQYF
TGTGCCAGCTCACCGACGATCGGACAGCCTGGTTTCTACGAGCAGTACTTC
>TRBV30|-|TRBJ2-2|-|18
CAWSEPGPGFPNTGELFF
TGTGCCTGGAGCGAACCGGGACCAGGTTTTCCGAACACCGGGGAGCTGTTTTTT
>TRBV4-2|TRBD2|TRBJ2-5|many|17
CASSRSSGGVLQETQYF
TGTGCCAGCAGCCGATCTAGCGGGGGGGTACTTCAAGAGACCCAGTACTTC
>TRBV10-2|TRBD2|TRBJ2-5|-|13
CASRVAGGETQYF
TGCGCCAGCAGGGTTGCGGGAGGTGAGACCCAGTACTTC
>TRBV7-9|-|TRBJ2-5|many|16
CASSLWQASGQETQYF
TGTGCCAGCAGCTTATGGCAGGCGTCCGGTCAAGAGACCCAGTACTTC
>TRBV6-1|TRBD1|TRBJ2-7|many|15
CAANRGQGNLDEQYF
TGTGCCGCAAATAGGGGGCAGGGGAATCTGGACGAGCAGTACTTC
>TRBV12-3/TRBV12-4|-|TRBJ1-3|few|14
CASSLALSPNTIYF
TGTGCCAGCAGTTTAGCGCTGTCTCCCAACACCATATATTTT
>TRBV7-9|TRBD2|TRBJ2-1|many|14
CASSFPSGNNEQFF
TGTGCCAGCAGCTTCCCTAGCGGTAACAATGAGCAGTTCTTC
>TRBV5-5|TRBD1|TRBJ1-2|many|16
CASSPVGQLVNYGYTF
TGTGCCAGCAGCCCAGTGGGACAGTTGGTTAACTATGGCTACACCTTC
>TRBV30|TRBD2|TRBJ2-1|many|15
CAWTGTSGRRDEQFF
TGTGCCTGGACGGGGACTAGCGGGAGGAGGGATGAGCAGTTCTTC
>TRBV10-3|-|TRBJ1-1|few|15
CAISESRKTTTEAFF
TGTGCCATCAGTGAGTCCAGGAAGACGACCACTGAAGCTTTCTTT
>TRBV20-1|-|TRBJ2-7|-|10
CSASLYEQYF
TGCAGTGCTAGTCTATACGAGCAGTACTTC
>TRBV5-1|-|TRBJ2-1|many|16
CASSLGPGTAYNEQFF
TGCGCCAGCAGCTTGGGCCCCGGGACTGCCTACAATGAGCAGTTCTTC
>TRBV7-8|TRBD1|TRBJ1-1|many|15
CASSFLTGRGTEAFF
TGTGCCAGCAGCTTTCTGACAGGGAGGGGGACTGAAGCTTTCTTT
>TRBV10-2|-|TRBJ2-7|many|14
CASSEVTGRYEQYF
TGCGCCAGCAGTGAGGTAACGGGACGCTACGAGCAGTACTTC
>TRBV15|TRBD2|TRBJ2-7|few|15
CATSTSTGLAVEQYF
TGTGCCACCAGCACTTCGACGGGACTAGCAGTCGAGCAGTACTTC
>TRBV30|-|TRBJ2-1|many|10
CAWSEDEQFF
TGTGCCTGGAGTGAAGATGAGCAGTTCTTC
>TRBV19|-|TRBJ1-5|-|15
CASSSQGIGYQPQHF
TGTGCCAGTAGTTCTCAGGGTATAGGGTATCAGCCCCAGCATTTT
>TRBV19|-|TRBJ2-7|-|15
CASSMAGTRAREQYF
TGTGCCAGTAGTATGGCAGGGACTCGGGCGAGGGAGCAGTACTTC
>TRBV20-1|TRBD2|TRBJ2-7|many|15
CSASPSSGGGYEQYF
TGCAGTGCTAGCCCCTCTAGCGGCGGGGGCTACGAGCAGTACTTC
>TRBV24-1|-|TRBJ2-1|few|13
CATSDPPIYEQFF
TGTGCCACCAGTGACCCTCCTATATATGAGCAGTTCTTC
>TRBV29-1|-|TRBJ1-1|-|13
CSMFTPGGTEAFF
TGCAGCATGTTCACCCCAGGTGGGACTGAAGCTTTCTTT
>TRBV2|-|TRBJ2-2|-|13
CASSFKHTGELFF
TGTGCCAGCAGCTTTAAGCACACCGGGGAGCTGTTTTTT
>TRBV6-5|-|TRBJ2-1|few|14
CASSYRGWNNEQFF
TGTGCCAGCAGTTACCGGGGTTGGAACAATGAGCAGTTCTTC
>TRBV18|TRBD1|TRBJ1-2|many|14
CASSPDREGYGYTF
TGTGCCAGCTCACCGGACAGGGAGGGCTATGGCTACACCTTC
>TRBV12-3/TRBV12-4|-|TRBJ2-3|many|11
CASSPSDTQYF
TGTGCCAGCAGCCCCTCGGATACGCAGTATTTT
>TRBV18|-|TRBJ2-7|many|15
CASSPGQGVVHEQYF
TGTGCCAGCTCACCCGGGCAGGGTGTCGTCCACGAGCAGTACTTC
>TRBV7-8|-|TRBJ1-4|few|14
CASSFGGAGEKLFF
TGTGCCAGCAGCTTTGGGGGCGCTGGGGAAAAACTGTTTTTT